One sample yielded the 15 T cell receptor beta chains listed below, sequenced in a study of blood T cell repertoires in COVID-19. Clones were sequenced by immunoSEQ multiplex PCR, and TCRdb holds only the in-frame ones, with some missing. The repertoire includes some 320,000 clones, roughly 88% of them detected once, and 5.5% to 8% sits in the top ten. The material sequenced was peripheral blood. These receptors all come from a woman aged 25 to 39 who had recovered from COVID-19.

This clone came up a few times. J is TRBJ1-2 and V is TRBV6-5; 9 bases fit TRBD1. In germline, CDR1 is MNHEY, CDR2 SVGAGI. The ends lost 0 bases at V and 9 bases at J; junction bases unmatched: 5. The CDR3 contains 14 residues. CDR3 residues: CASSYSGTGNSYTF. The CDR3 nucleotides read TGTGCCAGCAGTTACTCTGGGACAGGGAATAGCTACACCTTC.

The rearrangement links TRBV12-3 or TRBV12-4 to TRBJ2-3; the D gene is possibly TRBD2 (5 bases). With 8 bases removed from V and 11 bases from J, the gap between germline ends came to 11 bases. There are 10 residues in the CDR3. CDR3 residues: CASALRVQYF. In DNA, the CDR3 is TGTGCCAGCGCCTTGAGGGTGCAGTATTTT.

The sample holds one count of this clone. The chain has TRBV5-1 and TRBJ2-3, with a weak D call TRBD2 (6 bases). V was shortened by 2 bases and J by 8 bases, with 21 bases between the two germline ends. The germline V gene has CDR1 SGHRS and CDR2 YFSETQ. The CDR3 length is 16 residues. DNA for the CDR3: TGCGCCAGCAGCTTAGCCGGGACTGGGGCACCGGGTACGCAGTATTTT. Its translation: CASSLAGTGAPGTQYF.

The chain couples TRBV10-3 to TRBJ2-3, with D possibly being TRBD2 (7 bases). Germline V gene sequence: CDR1 ENHRY, CDR2 SYGVKD. The CDR3 is 16 amino acids. Trimming removed 2 bases from V and 6 bases from J, with 18 bases in between. Here the CDR3 DNA reads TGTGCCATCAGTGAGCGGACTCGCGGGGGCCCGGATACGCAGTATTTT. Amino acid sequence: CAISERTRGGPDTQYF.

This chain joins TRBV19 and TRBJ2-3, with TRBD2 matching 13 bases. CDR1 and CDR2 (germline): LNHDA, SQIVND (reference sequence). V was clipped by 2 bases and J by 2 bases; unmatched bases: 10. The CDR3 is 19 amino acids. CDR3 sequence reads: CASSIWGTSGVGDTDTQYF. For the CDR3, the DNA is TGTGCCAGTAGTATATGGGGGACTAGCGGGGTGGGCGACACAGATACGCAGTATTTT.

The chain is built from TRBV7-9 and TRBJ1-3; the D gene is possibly TRBD1 (6 bases). Germline CDR1 is SEHNR and CDR2 is FQNEAQ (reference sequence). This CDR3 region has 14 residues. V was clipped by 7 bases and J by 3 bases, with 13 bases between them. The CDR3 DNA reads as TGTGCCAGCACATCGGCAGGGGTTGGAAACACCATATATTTT. It codes for CASTSAGVGNTIYF.

The V and J genes are TRBV19 and TRBJ2-7, with a possible D match to TRBD1 (6 bases). This CDR3 is built from 12 residues. CDR1 and CDR2 (germline): LNHDA, SQIVND (reference sequence). V was shortened by 3 bases and J by 5 bases, with 8 bases between the two germline ends. This CDR3 reads CASSIRGNEQYF. DNA for the CDR3: TGTGCCAGTAGTATCAGGGGCAACGAGCAGTACTTC.

V and J are TRBV30 and TRBJ1-1; no clear D. Germline assignment: CDR1 GTSNPN and CDR2 SVGIG (reference sequence). The CDR3 has 13 residues. The V and J ends lost 8 bases and 2 bases respectively, with 15 bases between them. The CDR3 DNA reads as TGTGCCGGCTTCCGGGGAGTTAACACTGAAGCTTTCTTT. Translated: CAGFRGVNTEAFF.

The rearrangement joins TRBV11-2 to TRBJ2-7; 8 positions agree with TRBD1. The CDR3 covers 15 residues. V lost 4 bases, J lost 2 bases, and 7 bases stayed unmatched. From germline, CDR1 is SGHAT and CDR2 FQNNGV. The chain's CDR3 is CASSSYGQGTYEQYF. The CDR3 DNA reads TGTGCCAGCAGCTCCTATGGACAGGGAACCTACGAGCAGTACTTC.

This chain uses TRBV5-1 with TRBJ2-5; tentatively, D is TRBD1 (5 bases). Germline V CDR1 and CDR2: SGHRS, YFSETQ. The CDR3 spans 14 residues. V was cut by 0 bases and J by 4 bases, with 10 bases left in between. The CDR3 bases are TGCGCCAGCAGCTTGGGTGACCAGGGAGAGACCCAGTACTTC. Amino acids: CASSLGDQGETQYF.

This clone was seen a single time. This chain connects TRBV6-5 to TRBJ2-5; 7 bases map to TRBD2. The CDR3 length is 13 residues. Germline V gene lookup returns CDR1 MNHEY and CDR2 SVGAGI. The ends lost 6 bases at V and 5 bases at J; junction bases unmatched: 6. Written as DNA, the CDR3 is TGTGCCAGCAGGGGAGGGGCAGTGGAGACCCAGTACTTC. Translating it yields CASRGGAVETQYF.

This clone was observed a single time. The J gene is TRBJ1-2, the V gene TRBV28; D remains ambiguous. The CDR3 loop spans 11 amino acids. Germline CDR1 and CDR2: MDHEN and SYDVKM. V was shortened by 7 bases and J by 8 bases, with 11 bases between the two germline ends. The CDR3 sequence: CASTSSVGYTF. The CDR3 DNA reads TGTGCCAGCACAAGCTCCGTAGGCTACACCTTC.

This clone is medium-sized (0.01 to 0.1%) within its sample. CDR3 bases: TGTGCCAGCAGCTTAGTACTAGCGGGCGGCCCCATCCTTTACGAGCAGTACTTC. Translated, it gives CASSLVLAGGPILYEQYF. The rearrangement uses TRBV7-8 and TRBJ2-7, with 9 bases that match TRBD2. Trimming cost V 1 base and J 4 bases; bases outside gene matches: 14. Germline values: CDR1 SGHVS, CDR2 FQNEAQ. This CDR3 comprises 18 residues.

The chain carries TRBV4-2 and TRBJ1-5; the D gene is possibly TRBD1 (6 bases). Trimming took 0 bases from V and 1 from J, leaving 10 bases between them. Per germline, CDR1 LGHNA and CDR2 YNFKEQ. There are 16 residues in the CDR3. CDR3 residues: CASSQEAGESNQPQHF. In DNA form, the CDR3 reads TGTGCCAGCAGCCAAGAAGCAGGGGAAAGCAATCAGCCCCAGCATTTT.

This chain links TRBV5-4 with TRBJ2-3; D perhaps matches TRBD2 (6 bases). Trimming stripped 4 bases from V and 3 bases from J, with 12 bases between. Germline CDR1 and CDR2: SGHNT and YYREEE (reference sequence). The CDR3 extends over 14 amino acids. The CDR3 sequence: CASSPAGGTDTQYF. The CDR3 DNA reads TGTGCCAGCAGCCCGGCCGGGGGTACAGATACGCAGTATTTT.